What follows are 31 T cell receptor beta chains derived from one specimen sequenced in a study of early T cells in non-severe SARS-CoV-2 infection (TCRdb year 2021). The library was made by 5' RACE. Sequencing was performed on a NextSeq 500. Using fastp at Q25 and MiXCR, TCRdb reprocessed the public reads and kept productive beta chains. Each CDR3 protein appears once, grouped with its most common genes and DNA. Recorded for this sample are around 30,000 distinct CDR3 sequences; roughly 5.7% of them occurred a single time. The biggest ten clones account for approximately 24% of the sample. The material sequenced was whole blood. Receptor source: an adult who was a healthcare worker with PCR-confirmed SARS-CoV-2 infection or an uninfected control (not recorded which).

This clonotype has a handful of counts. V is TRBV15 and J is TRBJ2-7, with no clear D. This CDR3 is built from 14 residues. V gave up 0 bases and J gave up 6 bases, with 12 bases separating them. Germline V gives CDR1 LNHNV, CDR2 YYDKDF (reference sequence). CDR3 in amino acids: CATSRDGPIGEQYF. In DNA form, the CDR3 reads TGTGCCACCAGCAGAGATGGGCCGATTGGCGAGCAGTACTTC. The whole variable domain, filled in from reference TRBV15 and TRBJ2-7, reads DAMVIQNPRYQVTQFGKPVTLSCSQTLNHNVMYWYQQKSSQAPKLLFHYYDKDFNNEADTPDNFQSRRPNTSFCFLDIRSPGLGDTAMYLCATSRDGPIGEQYFGPGTRLTVT.

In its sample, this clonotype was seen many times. The CDR3: CASSDYGTPYQETQYF. The DNA of the CDR3 is TGTGCCAGCAGTGACTACGGGACTCCGTACCAAGAGACCCAGTACTTC. V is TRBV6-1 and J is TRBJ2-5; TRBD2 is a possible D gene (6 bases). The CDR3 is made up of 16 amino acids. V was clipped by 3 bases and J by 0 bases, with 14 bases between them. In germline, CDR1 is MNHNS, CDR2 SASEGT.

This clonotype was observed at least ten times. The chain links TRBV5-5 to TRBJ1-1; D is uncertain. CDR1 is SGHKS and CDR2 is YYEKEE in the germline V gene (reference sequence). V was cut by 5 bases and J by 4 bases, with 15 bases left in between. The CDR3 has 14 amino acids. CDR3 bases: TGTGCCAGCAGGTTGCAACTGATGGGCACTGAAGCTTTCTTT. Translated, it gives CASRLQLMGTEAFF.

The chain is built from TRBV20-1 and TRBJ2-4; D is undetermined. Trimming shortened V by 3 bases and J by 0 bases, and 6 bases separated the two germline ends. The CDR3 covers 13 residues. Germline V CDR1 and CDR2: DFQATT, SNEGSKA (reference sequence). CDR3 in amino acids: CSASQLAKNIQYF. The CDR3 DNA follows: TGCAGTGCTAGCCAGCTAGCCAAAAACATTCAGTACTTC.

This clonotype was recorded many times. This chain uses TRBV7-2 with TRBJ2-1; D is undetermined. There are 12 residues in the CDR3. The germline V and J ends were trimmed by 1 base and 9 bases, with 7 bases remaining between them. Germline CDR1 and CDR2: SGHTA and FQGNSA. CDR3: CASSLGRPEQFF. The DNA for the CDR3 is TGTGCCAGCAGCTTAGGCCGTCCTGAGCAGTTCTTC. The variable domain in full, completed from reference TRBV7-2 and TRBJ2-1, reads GAGVSQSPSNKVTEKGKDVELRCDPISGHTALYWYRQSLGQGLEFLIYFQGNSAPDKSGLPSDRFSAERTGGSVSTLTIQRTQQEDSAVYLCASSLGRPEQFFGPGTRLTVL.

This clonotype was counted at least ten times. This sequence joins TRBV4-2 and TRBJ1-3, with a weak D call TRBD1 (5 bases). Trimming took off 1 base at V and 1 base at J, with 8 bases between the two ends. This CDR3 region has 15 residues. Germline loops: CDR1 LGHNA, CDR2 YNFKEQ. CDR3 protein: CASSQVGTSGNTIYF. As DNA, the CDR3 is TGTGCCAGCAGCCAAGTGGGGACGTCTGGAAACACCATATATTTT.

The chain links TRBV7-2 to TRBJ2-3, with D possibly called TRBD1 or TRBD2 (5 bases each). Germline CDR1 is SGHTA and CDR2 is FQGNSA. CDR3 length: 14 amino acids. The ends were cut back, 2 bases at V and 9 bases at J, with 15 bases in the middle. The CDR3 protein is CASSLTGLAETQYF. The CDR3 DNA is TGTGCCAGCAGCTTAACGGGGCTGGCGGAAACGCAGTATTTT.

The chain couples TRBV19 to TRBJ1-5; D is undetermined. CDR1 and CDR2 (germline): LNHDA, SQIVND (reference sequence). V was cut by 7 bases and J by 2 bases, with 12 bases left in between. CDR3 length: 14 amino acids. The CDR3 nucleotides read TGTGCCAGTAAAGCGGGAAGTGGCAATCAGCCCCAGCATTTT. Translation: CASKAGSGNQPQHF.

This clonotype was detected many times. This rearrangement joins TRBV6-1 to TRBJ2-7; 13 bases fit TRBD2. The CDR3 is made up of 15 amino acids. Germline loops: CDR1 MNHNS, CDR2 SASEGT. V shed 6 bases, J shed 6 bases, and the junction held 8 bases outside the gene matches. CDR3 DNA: TGTGCCAGCAGCAACGGACTAGCGGGAGAGTTCGAGCAGTACTTC. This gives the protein CASSNGLAGEFEQYF.

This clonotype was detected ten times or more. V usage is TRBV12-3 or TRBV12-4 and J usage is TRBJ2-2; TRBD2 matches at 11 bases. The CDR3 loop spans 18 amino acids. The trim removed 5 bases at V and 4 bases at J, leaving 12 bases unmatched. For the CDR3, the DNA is TGTGCCAGCAGTCCGATAGCGGGAGGGCCGGTGATCACCGGGGAGCTGTTTTTT. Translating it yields CASSPIAGGPVITGELFF.

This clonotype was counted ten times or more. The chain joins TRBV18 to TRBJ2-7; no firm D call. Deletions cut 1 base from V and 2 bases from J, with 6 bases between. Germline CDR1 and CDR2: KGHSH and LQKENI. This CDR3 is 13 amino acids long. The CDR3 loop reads CASSPLGTYEQYF. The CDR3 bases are TGTGCCAGCTCACCACTGGGGACCTACGAGCAGTACTTC.

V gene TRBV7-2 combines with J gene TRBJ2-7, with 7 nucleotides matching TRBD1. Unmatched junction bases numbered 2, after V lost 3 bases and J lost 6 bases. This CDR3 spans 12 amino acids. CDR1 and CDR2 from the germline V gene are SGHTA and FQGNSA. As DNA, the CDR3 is TGTGCCAGCAGCTTTTACAGGGGCGAGCAGTACTTC. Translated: CASSFYRGEQYF.

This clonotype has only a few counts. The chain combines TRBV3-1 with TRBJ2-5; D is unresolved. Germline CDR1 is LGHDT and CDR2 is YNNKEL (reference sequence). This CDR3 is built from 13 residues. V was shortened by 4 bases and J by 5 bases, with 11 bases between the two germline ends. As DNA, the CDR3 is TGTGCCAGCAGCCCTATTCCCCTTGAGACCCAGTACTTC. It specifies CASSPIPLETQYF.

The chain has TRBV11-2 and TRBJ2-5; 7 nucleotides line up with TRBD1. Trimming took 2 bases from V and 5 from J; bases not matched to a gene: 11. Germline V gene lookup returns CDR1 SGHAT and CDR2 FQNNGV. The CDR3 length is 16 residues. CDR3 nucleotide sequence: TGTGCCAGCAGCTTATACGAGGGACAGATAAGGGAGACCCAGTACTTC. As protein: CASSLYEGQIRETQYF. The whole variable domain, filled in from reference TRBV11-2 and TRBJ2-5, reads EAGVAQSPRYKIIEKRQSVAFWCNPISGHATLYWYQQILGQGPKLLIQFQNNGVVDDSQLPKDRFSAERLKGVDSTLKIQPAKLEDSAVYLCASSLYEGQIRETQYFGPGTRLLVL.

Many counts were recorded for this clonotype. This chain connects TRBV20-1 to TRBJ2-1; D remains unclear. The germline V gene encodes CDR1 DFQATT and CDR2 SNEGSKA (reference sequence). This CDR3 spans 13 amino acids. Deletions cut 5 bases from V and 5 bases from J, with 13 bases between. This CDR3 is CSAPRNRDNEQFF. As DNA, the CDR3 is TGCAGTGCTCCGCGCAACCGGGACAATGAGCAGTTCTTC.

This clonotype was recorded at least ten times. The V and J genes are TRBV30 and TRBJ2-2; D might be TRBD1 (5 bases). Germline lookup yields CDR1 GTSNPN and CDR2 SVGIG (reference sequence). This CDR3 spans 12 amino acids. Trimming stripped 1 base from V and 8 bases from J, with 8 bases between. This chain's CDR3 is CAWSGQFGELFF. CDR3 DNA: TGTGCCTGGAGTGGACAGTTTGGGGAGCTGTTTTTT.

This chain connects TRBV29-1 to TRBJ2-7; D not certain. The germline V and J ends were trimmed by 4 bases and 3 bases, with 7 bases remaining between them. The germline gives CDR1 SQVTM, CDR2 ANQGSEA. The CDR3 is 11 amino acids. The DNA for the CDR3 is TGCAGCGTTGGAGAAAACTACGAGCAGTACTTC. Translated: CSVGENYEQYF.

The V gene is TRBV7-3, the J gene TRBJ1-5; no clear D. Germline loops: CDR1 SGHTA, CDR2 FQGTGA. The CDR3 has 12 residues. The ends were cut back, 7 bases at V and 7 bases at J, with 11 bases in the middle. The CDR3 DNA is TGTGCCAGCACCAGTTGGCGACAGCCCCAGCATTTT. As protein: CASTSWRQPQHF.

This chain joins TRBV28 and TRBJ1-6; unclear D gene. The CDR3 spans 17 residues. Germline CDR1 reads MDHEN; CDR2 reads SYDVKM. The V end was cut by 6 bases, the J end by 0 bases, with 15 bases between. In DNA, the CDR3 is TGTGCCAGCAGCCCACGACCGACCAGCTCCTATAATTCACCCCTCCACTTT. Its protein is CASSPRPTSSYNSPLHF.

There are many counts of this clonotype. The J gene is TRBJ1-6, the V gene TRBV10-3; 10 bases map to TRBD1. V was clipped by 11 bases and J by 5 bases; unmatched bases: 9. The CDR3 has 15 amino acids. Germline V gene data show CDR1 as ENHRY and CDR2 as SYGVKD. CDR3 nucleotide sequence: TGTGCCGCCGGGACAGGGGATAGAAATAATTCACCCCTCCACTTT. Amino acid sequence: CAAGTGDRNNSPLHF.

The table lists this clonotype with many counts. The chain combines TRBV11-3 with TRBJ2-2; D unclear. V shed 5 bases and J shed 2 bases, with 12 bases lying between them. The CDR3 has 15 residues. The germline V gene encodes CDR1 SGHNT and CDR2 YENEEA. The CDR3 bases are TGTGCCAGCAGCCCAGGAGAAGCCAACACCGGGGAGCTGTTTTTT. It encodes CASSPGEANTGELFF. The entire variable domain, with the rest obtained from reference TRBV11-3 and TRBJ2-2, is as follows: EAGVVQSPRYKIIEKKQPVAFWCNPISGHNTLYWYLQNLGQGPELLIRYENEEAVDDSQLPKDRFSAERLKGVDSTLKIQPAELGDSAVYLCASSPGEANTGELFFGEGSRLTVL.

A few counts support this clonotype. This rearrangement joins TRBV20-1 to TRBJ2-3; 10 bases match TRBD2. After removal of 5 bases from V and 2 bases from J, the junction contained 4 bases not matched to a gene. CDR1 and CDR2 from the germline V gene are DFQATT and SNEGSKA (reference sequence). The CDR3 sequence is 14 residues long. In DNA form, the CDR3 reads TGCAGTGCTCAAGCGGGGGGGAACACAGATACGCAGTATTTT. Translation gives CSAQAGGNTDTQYF.

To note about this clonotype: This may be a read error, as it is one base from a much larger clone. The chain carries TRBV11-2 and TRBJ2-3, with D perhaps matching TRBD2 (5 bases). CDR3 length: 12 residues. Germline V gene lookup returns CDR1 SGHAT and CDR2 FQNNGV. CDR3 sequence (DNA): TGTGTCAGCAGCTTCGGGGCAGATACGCAGTATTTT. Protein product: CVSSFGADTQYF.

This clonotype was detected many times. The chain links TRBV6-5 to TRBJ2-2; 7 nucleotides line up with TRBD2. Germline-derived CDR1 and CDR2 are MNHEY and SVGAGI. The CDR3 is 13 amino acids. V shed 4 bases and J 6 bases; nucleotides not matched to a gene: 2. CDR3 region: CASSSTSAGELFF. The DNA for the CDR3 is TGTGCCAGCAGTTCCACTAGCGCCGGGGAGCTGTTTTTT.

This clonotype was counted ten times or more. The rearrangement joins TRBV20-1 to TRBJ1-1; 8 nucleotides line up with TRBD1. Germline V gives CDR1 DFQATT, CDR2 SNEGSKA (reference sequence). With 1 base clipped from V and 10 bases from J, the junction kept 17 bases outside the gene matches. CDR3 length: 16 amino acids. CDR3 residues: CSARAGAGGADGGAFF. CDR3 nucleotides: TGCAGTGCTAGAGCGGGCGCAGGGGGCGCGGATGGGGGAGCTTTCTTT.

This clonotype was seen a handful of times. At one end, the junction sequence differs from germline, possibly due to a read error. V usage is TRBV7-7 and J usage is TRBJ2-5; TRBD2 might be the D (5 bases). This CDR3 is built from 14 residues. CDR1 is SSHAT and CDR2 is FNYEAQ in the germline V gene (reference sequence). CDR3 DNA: TGTGCTAGCAGCTTAGCCCCGGAGGCTAAGACCCAGTACTTC. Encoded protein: CASSLAPEAKTQYF.

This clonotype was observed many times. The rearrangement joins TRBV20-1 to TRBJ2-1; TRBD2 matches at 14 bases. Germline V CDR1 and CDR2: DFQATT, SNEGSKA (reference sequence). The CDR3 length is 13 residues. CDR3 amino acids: CSGTSGSWSEQFF. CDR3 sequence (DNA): TGCAGCGGGACTAGCGGGAGTTGGAGTGAGCAGTTCTTC.

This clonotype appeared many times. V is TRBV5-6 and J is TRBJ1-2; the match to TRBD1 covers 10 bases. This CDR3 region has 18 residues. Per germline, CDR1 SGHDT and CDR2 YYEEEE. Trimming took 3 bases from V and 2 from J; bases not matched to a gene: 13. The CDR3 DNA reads TGTGCCAGCAGCTATGAGGATGGGACAGGGGTTTCGAACTATGGCTACACCTTC. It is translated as CASSYEDGTGVSNYGYTF. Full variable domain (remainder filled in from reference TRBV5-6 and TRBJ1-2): DAGVTQSPTHLIKTRGQQVTLRCSPKSGHDTVSWYQQALGQGPQFIFQYYEEEERQRGNFPDRFSGHQFPNYSSELNVNALLLGDSALYLCASSYEDGTGVSNYGYTFGSGTRLTVV.

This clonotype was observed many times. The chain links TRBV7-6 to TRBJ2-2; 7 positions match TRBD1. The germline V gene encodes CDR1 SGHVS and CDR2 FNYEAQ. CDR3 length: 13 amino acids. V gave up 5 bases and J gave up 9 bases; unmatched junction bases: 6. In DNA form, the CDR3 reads TGTGCCAGCAGCGAGCAGACAGGGAGGGAGCTGTTTTTT. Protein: CASSEQTGRELFF.

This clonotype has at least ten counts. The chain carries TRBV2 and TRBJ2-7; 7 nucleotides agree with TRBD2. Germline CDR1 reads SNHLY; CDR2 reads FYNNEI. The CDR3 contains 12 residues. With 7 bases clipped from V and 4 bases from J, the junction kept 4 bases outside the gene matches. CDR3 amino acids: CASKPGGYEQYF. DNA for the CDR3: TGTGCCAGCAAGCCCGGGGGGTACGAGCAGTACTTC.

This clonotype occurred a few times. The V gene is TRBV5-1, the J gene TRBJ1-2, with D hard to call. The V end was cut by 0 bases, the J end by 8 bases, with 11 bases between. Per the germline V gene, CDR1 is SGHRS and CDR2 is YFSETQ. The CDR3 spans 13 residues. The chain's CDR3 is CASSLVGDRGYTF. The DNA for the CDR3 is TGCGCCAGCAGCTTGGTCGGTGATCGGGGCTACACCTTC.